The entry that follows covers one TCR beta chain sequence. The antigen is not known. This specimen belongs to a study of breast tumors, draining lymph nodes, adjacent tissues. Study outcomes and limitations: That most tumor T cells come from lymph nodes remained unproven. Compared with lymph nodes, tumors were less diverse; compared with nontumor tissue, more.

One entry per CDR3 protein results from TCRdb running MiXCR on the multiplex PCR reads. Here the sample spans 150,000 or so distinct CDR3 sequences, approximately 33% being singletons. The lymph nodes were axillary draining lymph nodes from breast cancer patients. Germline V gene lookup returns CDR1 SNHLY and CDR2 FYNNEI. The CDR3 contains 13 residues. The V gene lost 8 bases and the J gene lost 0 bases, with 9 bases spanning the gap. The sequenced sample was axillary lymph node tissue. This sequence originates from a female donor with breast cancer. Some clones in this sample may be carry-over from other donors' samples. The chain couples TRBV2 to TRBJ2-3; D is perhaps TRBD2 (6 bases). In nucleotides, the CDR3 is TGTGCCAGCCAACGGGAGAGCACAGATACGCAGTATTTT. This codes for CASQRESTDTQYF.